This TCR beta chain was sequenced in a study of cytomegalovirus exposure and HLA in healthy donors. Overall study results and limits: Cytomegalovirus association was listed for roughly 160 TCR beta chains. Later analysis identified around 15,000 TCR beta sequences associated with HLA alleles, using a false discovery rate threshold of 0.05. Three chains linked to CMV were shown in vitro to be specific for CMV antigens. TCR beta sequences reportedly predicted the HLA-A and HLA-B alleles of most subjects accurately.

The CDR3 is made up of 17 amino acids. The V gene's germline CDR1 is ENHRY and CDR2 SYGVKD. The junction had 8 bases not matched to a gene; V was cut back by 0 bases and J by 4 bases. Both 60 Vbeta primers and 13 Jbeta primers went into the PCR. Method: immunoSEQ multiplex PCR; TCRdb's copy keeps in-frame clones and lacks some. The sample comprises about 69,000 clones, roughly 68% of which are singletons, and 11% rests with the top ten. In the case of this clone: Its antigen is unidentified.

Material for sequencing was PBMCs. This chain uses TRBV10-3 with TRBJ2-7; 11 bases are a match to TRBD1. The TCR comes from a woman in her sixties in good health and CMV-seropositive. CDR3 nucleotides: TGTGCCATCAGTGAGTCGGGCCGGGACAGGGGGTCGTACGAGCAGTACTTC. Translated, it gives CAISESGRDRGSYEQYF.